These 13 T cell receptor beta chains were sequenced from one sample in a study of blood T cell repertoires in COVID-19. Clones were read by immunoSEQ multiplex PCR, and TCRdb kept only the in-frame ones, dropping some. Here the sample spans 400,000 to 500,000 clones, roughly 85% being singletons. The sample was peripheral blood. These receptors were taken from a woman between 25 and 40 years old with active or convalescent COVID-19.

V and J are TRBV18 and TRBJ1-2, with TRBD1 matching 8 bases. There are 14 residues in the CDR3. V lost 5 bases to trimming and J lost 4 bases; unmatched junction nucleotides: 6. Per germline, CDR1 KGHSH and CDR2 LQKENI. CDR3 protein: CASSGDRRVYGYTF. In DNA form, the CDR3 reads TGTGCCAGCTCAGGGGACAGGAGGGTCTATGGCTACACCTTC.

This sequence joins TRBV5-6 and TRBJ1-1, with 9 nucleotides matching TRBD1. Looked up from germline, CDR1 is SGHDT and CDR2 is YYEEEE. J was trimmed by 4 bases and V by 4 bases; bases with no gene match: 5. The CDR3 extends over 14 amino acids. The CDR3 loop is CASSRTGVSTEAFF. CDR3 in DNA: TGTGCCAGCAGCCGGACAGGGGTTAGCACTGAAGCTTTCTTT.

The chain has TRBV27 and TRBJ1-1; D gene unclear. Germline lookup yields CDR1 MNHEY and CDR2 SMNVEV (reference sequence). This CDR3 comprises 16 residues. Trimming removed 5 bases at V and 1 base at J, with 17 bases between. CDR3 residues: CASSQYLSRPNTEAFF. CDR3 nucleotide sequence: TGTGCCAGCAGTCAATACCTATCCAGGCCGAACACTGAAGCTTTCTTT.

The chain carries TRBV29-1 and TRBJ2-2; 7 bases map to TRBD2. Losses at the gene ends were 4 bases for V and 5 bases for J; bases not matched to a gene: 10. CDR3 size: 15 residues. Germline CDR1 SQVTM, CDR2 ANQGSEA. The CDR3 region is CSVGLAGETTGELFF. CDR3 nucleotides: TGCAGCGTTGGTTTAGCGGGCGAGACGACCGGGGAGCTGTTTTTT.

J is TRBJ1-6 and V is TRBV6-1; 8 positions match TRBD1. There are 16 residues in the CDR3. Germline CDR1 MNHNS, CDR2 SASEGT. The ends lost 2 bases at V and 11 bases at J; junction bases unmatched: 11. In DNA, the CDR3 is TGTGCCAGCAGTGAACTGTCGGCAGGGGGCAGACCACCCCTCCACTTT. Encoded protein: CASSELSAGGRPPLHF.

The chain's CDR3 is CASSIQGEVQPQHF. CDR3 bases: TGTGCCAGTAGTATTCAGGGCGAAGTTCAGCCCCAGCATTTT. The chain uses TRBV19 and TRBJ1-5, with D perhaps TRBD1 (5 bases). V lost 3 bases, J lost 6 bases, and 12 bases lay in between. The CDR3 has 14 amino acids. Germline CDR1 and CDR2: LNHDA and SQIVND (reference sequence). Looking up the rest from reference TRBV19 and TRBJ1-5 gives the full variable domain: DGGITQSPKYLFRKEGQNVTLSCEQNLNHDAMYWYRQDPGQGLRLIYYSQIVNDFQKGDIAEGYSVSREKKESFPLTVTSAQKNPTAFYLCASSIQGEVQPQHFGDGTRLSIL.

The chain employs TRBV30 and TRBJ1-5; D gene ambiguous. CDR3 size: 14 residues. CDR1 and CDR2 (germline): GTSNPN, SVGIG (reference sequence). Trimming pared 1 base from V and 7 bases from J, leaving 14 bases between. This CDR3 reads CAWSGERGRQPQHF. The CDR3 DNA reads TGTGCCTGGAGTGGGGAACGGGGAAGGCAGCCCCAGCATTTT.

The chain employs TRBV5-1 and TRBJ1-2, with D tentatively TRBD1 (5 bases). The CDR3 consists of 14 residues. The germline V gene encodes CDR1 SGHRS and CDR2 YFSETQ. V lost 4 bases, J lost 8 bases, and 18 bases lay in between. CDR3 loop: CASSQSDSRSGYTF. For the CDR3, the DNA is TGCGCCAGCAGCCAGAGCGACAGCCGTTCCGGCTACACCTTC. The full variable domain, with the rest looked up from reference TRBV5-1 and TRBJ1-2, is KAGVTQTPRYLIKTRGQQVTLSCSPISGHRSVSWYQQTPGQGLQFLFEYFSETQRNKGNFPGRFSGRQFSNSRSEMNVSTLELGDSALYLCASSQSDSRSGYTFGSGTRLTVV.

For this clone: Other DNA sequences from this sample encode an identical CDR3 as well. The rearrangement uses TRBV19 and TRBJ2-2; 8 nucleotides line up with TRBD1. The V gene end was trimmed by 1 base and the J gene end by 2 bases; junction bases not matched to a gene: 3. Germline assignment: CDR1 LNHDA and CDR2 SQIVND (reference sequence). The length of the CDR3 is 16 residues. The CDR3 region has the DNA TGTGCCAGTAGTATAGGACAGGGGATAAACACCGGGGAGCTGTTTTTT. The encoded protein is CASSIGQGINTGELFF.

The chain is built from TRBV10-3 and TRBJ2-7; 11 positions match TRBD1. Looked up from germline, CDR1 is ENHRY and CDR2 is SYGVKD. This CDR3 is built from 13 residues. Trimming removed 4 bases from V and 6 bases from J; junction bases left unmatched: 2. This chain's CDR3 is CAISGGTGGEQYF. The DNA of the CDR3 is TGTGCCATCAGTGGGGGGACAGGGGGCGAGCAGTACTTC.

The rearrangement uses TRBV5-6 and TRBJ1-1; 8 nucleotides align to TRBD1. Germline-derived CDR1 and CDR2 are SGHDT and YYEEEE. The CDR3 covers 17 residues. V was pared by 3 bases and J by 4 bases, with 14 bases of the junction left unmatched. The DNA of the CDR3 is TGTGCCAGCAGCTCCAGACTGAGACAGGGGACTCCCACTGAAGCTTTCTTT. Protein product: CASSSRLRQGTPTEAFF.

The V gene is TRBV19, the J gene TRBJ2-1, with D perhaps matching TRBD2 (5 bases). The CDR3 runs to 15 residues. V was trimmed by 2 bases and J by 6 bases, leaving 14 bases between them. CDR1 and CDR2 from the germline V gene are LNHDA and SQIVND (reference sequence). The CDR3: CASSITEGGFNEQFF. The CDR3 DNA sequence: TGTGCCAGTAGTATAACTGAGGGCGGGTTCAATGAGCAGTTCTTC.

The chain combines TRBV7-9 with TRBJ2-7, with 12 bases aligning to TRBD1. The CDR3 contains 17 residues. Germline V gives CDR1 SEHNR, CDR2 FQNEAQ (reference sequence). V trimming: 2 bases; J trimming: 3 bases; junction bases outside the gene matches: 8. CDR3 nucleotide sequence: TGTGCCAGCAGCTTAACGGGCGGGACAGGGGGCTTCTACGAGCAGTACTTC. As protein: CASSLTGGTGGFYEQYF.